This TCR beta chain derives from a study of blood T cells in healthy people across ages. This clonotype was detected a few times. With 9 bases clipped from V and 6 bases from J, the junction kept 12 bases outside the gene matches. The CDR3 contains 15 residues. Germline V gene lookup returns CDR1 SGDLS and CDR2 YYNGEE. Primed by a sample-barcoded 5' primer and a J-beta primer mix, a second PCR proceeded for 7 to 11 cycles. TCRdb reprocessed the 5' RACE reads with MiXCR, giving one entry per CDR3 protein. In the table there are about a million distinct CDR3 sequences, under 50% of which are singletons.

The TCR comes from a man between 25 and 39 years old in good health. V usage is TRBV9 and J usage is TRBJ2-3, with 11 bases that match TRBD2. Specimen: blood. As DNA, the CDR3 is TGTGCCAACCCATTACTAGCGGGGGTATGCGATACGCAGTATTTT. This encodes CANPLLAGVCDTQYF.